This T cell receptor (beta chain) appears in the sequencing data of a study of cytomegalovirus exposure and HLA in healthy donors. With regard to this clone: Its antigen is unidentified.

These donors counted as nominally healthy when sampled, but unrecorded immune exposures were likely. It was with 60 Vbeta and 13 Jbeta primers that the PCR ran. Here immunoSEQ multiplex PCR was the method, and the copy in TCRdb shows in-frame clones only, minus some. The sample lists some 150,000 clones, roughly 78% occurring once. Study-level results: In a later analysis, productive TCRs from donors in an Asian-associated ancestry cluster reportedly carried fewer N-insertions than the cohort mean. Associated with cytomegalovirus, according to the listing, were around 160 TCR beta chains.

V was trimmed by 3 bases and J by 3 bases, leaving 16 bases between them. Germline V lookup: CDR1 SGDLS, CDR2 YYNGEE. The CDR3 extends over 16 amino acids. This chain joins TRBV9 and TRBJ1-3; D call uncertain. The TCR sequence derives from a middle-aged man in good health and CMV-seronegative. Specimen: PBMCs. The chain's CDR3 is CASSGLSGGGGNTIYF. CDR3 bases: TGTGCCAGCAGCGGACTTTCAGGAGGTGGTGGAAACACCATATATTTT.